This T cell receptor beta chain was obtained from a study of T-cell memory formation after mild COVID-19. Across the whole study: Each donor largely had its own TCR clusters.

As for this clonotype: Its specificity is not known.

Broader study findings: Pre-infection memory showed some responding clones, and this suggested that cross-reactive memory joined. Clones contracting across day 15 to 85 had a balanced CD4/CD8 profile; later expanding clones leaned CD4+. CD8+ contracting clones occupied EMRA, while CD4+ ones occupied mainly CM and EM.

The CDR3 has 16 amino acids. V shed 5 bases and J shed 5 bases, with 22 bases lying between them. Looked up from germline, CDR1 is SGHVS and CDR2 is FQNEAQ. Each CDR3 protein is one row after TCRdb ran MiXCR on the 5' RACE reads. This table holds almost 250,000 distinct CDR3 sequences, roughly 14% found once. The chain has TRBV7-8 and TRBJ2-7; tentative D call: TRBD1 (6 bases). The TCR comes from an adult woman who had mild COVID-19 (a few samples of this study predate the infection). Cell type and time point are not known. Source material: PBMCs or a T cell subset sorted from them (not recorded which). CDR3 sequence: CASSPRRDTGFNEQYF. Written as DNA, the CDR3 is TGTGCCAGCAGCCCCCGCCGGGACACAGGGTTCAACGAGCAGTACTTC.